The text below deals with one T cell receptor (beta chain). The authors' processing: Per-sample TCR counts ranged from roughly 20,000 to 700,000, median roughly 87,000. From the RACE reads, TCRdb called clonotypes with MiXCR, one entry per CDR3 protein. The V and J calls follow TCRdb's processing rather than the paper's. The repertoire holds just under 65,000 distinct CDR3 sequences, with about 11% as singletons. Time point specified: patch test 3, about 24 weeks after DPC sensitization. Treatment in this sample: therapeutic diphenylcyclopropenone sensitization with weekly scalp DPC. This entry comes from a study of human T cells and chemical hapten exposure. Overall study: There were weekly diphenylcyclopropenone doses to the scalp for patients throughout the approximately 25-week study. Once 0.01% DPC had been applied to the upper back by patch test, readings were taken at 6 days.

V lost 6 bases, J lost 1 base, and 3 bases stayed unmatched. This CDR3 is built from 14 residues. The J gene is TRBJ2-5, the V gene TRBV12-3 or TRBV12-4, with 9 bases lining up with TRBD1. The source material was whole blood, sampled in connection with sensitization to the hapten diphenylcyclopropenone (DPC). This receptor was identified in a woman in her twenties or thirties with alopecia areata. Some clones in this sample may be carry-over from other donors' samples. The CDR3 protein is CASSPTGGQETQYF. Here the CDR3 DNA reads TGTGCCAGCAGCCCGACAGGGGGCCAAGAGACCCAGTACTTC.